The clone carrying this T cell receptor beta chain was picked up many times. The data were obtained in a study of T-cell reconstitution after alpha-beta-depleted transplantation in children. Library preparation (for TCRbeta) was performed with unique molecular identifiers. TCRdb passed the PCR reads through MiXCR, listing each CDR3 protein once. The data hold 200,000 to 250,000 distinct CDR3 sequences, with about 11% observed a single time. The CDR3 is 14 residues long. Trimming stripped 0 bases from V and 3 bases from J, with 8 bases between. Germline CDR1 and CDR2: LGHDT and YNNKEL (reference sequence).

The sequencing here drew on PBMCs from the stem cell graft donor, taken from the stem cell graft. The chain combines TRBV3-1 with TRBJ2-5; tentatively, D is TRBD1 (5 bases). The clonotype comes from a human donor who donated a stem cell graft to a child with acute lymphoblastic leukemia. CDR3 bases: TGTGCCAGCAGCCAAGACCCCAGGGAAGAGACCCAGTACTTC. It translates to CASSQDPREETQYF.